This T cell receptor beta chain was sequenced during a study of regulatory T cells in long-lasting Graves disease. CDR3 regions were amplified by Arm-PCR using iRepertoire HTBI primers to build TCR beta libraries. From the multiplex PCR reads, TCRdb called clonotypes with MiXCR, one entry per CDR3 protein. The table has hundreds of thousands of distinct CDR3 sequences, about 16% seen once. The time point here: newly diagnosed GD, antithyroid drugs for less than 3 months. Construction of the TCR library relied on RNA isolated from PBMCs. Between the trimmed V and J ends, which lost 0 bases and 2 bases, there was a span of 8 bases. CDR1 GTSNPN and CDR2 SVGIG come from the germline V gene (reference sequence). The CDR3 extends over 14 amino acids. In its sample, this clonotype was seen a few times. This same sample was also part of a study on T cells in Graves' hyperthyroidism and ophthalmopathy.

This clonotype was obtained from a man aged 18 to 30 with Graves disease. Sequenced here: peripheral blood mononuclear cells (PBMCs), sampled at new diagnosis, from a patient treated with antithyroid drugs. The chain combines TRBV30 with TRBJ2-4; TRBD2 might be the D (6 bases). The DNA for the CDR3 is TGTGCCTGGAGTGTAACTAGCCCCAAAAACATTCAGTACTTC. The encoded protein is CAWSVTSPKNIQYF.